The 18 T cell receptor beta chains below all came from one sample that was sequenced in a study of blood T cell repertoires in COVID-19. Produced via immunoSEQ multiplex PCR; TCRdb's table is partial and in-frame only. The data hold around 320,000 clones, with 65% to 90% observed a single time. Sequenced sample: peripheral blood. Every receptor here comes from a human donor in a cohort sampled during active COVID-19.

This clone appeared once. DNA of the CDR3: TGCAGCGTTGCAGGAAGTTATAATGAAAAACTGTTTTTT. Protein product: CSVAGSYNEKLFF. The chain couples TRBV29-1 to TRBJ1-4; D is ambiguous. Germline loops: CDR1 SQVTM, CDR2 ANQGSEA. The CDR3 is made up of 13 amino acids. Trimming pared 4 bases from V and 4 bases from J, leaving 10 bases between.

V gene TRBV29-1 combines with J gene TRBJ2-7; the match to TRBD1 covers 10 bases. The germline CDR1 and CDR2 sequences are SQVTM and ANQGSEA. V shed 6 bases, J shed 3 bases, and the junction held 20 bases outside the gene matches. The CDR3 consists of 18 residues. CDR3 DNA: TGCAGCGTAACGAATCTTACCGGTTGGGGGACAGGGGTCTACGAGCAGTACTTC. This sequence encodes CSVTNLTGWGTGVYEQYF.

DNA of the CDR3: TGTGCCACCAGTGATTTTGCAGGGCTGCAGTACTTC. Its translation: CATSDFAGLQYF. V gene TRBV24-1 combines with J gene TRBJ2-7, with D possibly TRBD1 on 5 matching bases. Germline loops: CDR1 KGHDR, CDR2 SFDVKD. There are 12 residues in the CDR3. The V gene lost 1 base and the J gene lost 9 bases, with 9 bases spanning the gap.

The CDR3 region has the DNA TGTGCCAGCAGCCTGGTCGGGGGGTTGAACACCGGGGAGCTGTTTTTT. Its translation is CASSLVGGLNTGELFF. The J gene is TRBJ2-2, the V gene TRBV7-3; 7 bases are shared with TRBD2. This CDR3 region has 16 residues. Losses at the gene ends were 5 bases for V and 1 base for J; bases not matched to a gene: 7. Per the germline V gene, CDR1 is SGHTA and CDR2 is FQGTGA.

V gene TRBV21-1 combines with J gene TRBJ1-2; the table assigns TRBD1, which was not confirmed against the DNA. TRBV21-1 is deemed a pseudogene. The CDR3 runs to 16 residues. Here the CDR3 DNA reads TGTGCCAGCAGCAAGGGACAGGCTCAACTAAACTATGGCTACACCTTC. This sequence encodes CASSKGQAQLNYGYTF.

This chain connects TRBV13 to TRBJ2-2; D call uncertain. The CDR3 covers 15 residues. Deletions cut 0 bases from V and 5 bases from J, with 10 bases between. Germline V gene lookup returns CDR1 PRHDT and CDR2 FYEKMQ (reference sequence). CDR3 region: CASSLGDAGTGELFF. The CDR3 nucleotides are TGTGCCAGCAGCTTAGGAGATGCAGGAACCGGGGAGCTGTTTTTT. Combining the CDR3 with reference TRBV13 and TRBJ2-2 gives the whole variable domain AAGVIQSPRHLIKEKRETATLKCYPIPRHDTVYWYQQGPGQDPQFLISFYEKMQSDKGSIPDRFSAQQFSDYHSELNMSSLELGDSALYFCASSLGDAGTGELFFGEGSRLTVL.

The V and J genes are TRBV5-1 and TRBJ1-1, with 9 bases aligning to TRBD1. The CDR3 has 13 amino acids. Trimming removed 4 bases from V and 8 bases from J; junction bases left unmatched: 6. Germline V gene sequence: CDR1 SGHRS, CDR2 YFSETQ. The CDR3 bases are TGCGCCAGCAGCCGTGACAGGGGGAAAGAAGCTTTCTTT. Its protein is CASSRDRGKEAFF.

In DNA form, the CDR3 reads TGTGCCAGCAGGAGGTACTATAATTCACCCCTCCACTTT. Translated: CASRRYYNSPLHF. This sequence joins TRBV6-6 and TRBJ1-6; D is unclear. Germline V lookup: CDR1 MNHNY, CDR2 SVGAGI (reference sequence). CDR3 length equals 13 residues. Trimming removed 6 bases from V and 3 bases from J, with 6 bases in between.

As to this clone: A read error may account for a junction end that differs from germline. The chain recombines TRBV6-1 with TRBJ2-4; D is ambiguous. Germline lookup yields CDR1 MNHNS and CDR2 SASEGT. The CDR3 loop spans 13 amino acids. The CDR3 DNA reads as TGTGCCAGCGGTGACATAGCCAAAAACATTCAGTACTTC. This translates into CASGDIAKNIQYF.

This chain connects TRBV9 to TRBJ1-6, with D unresolved. There are 15 residues in the CDR3. Germline CDR1 reads SGDLS; CDR2 reads YYNGEE. V was clipped by 0 bases and J by 5 bases, with 9 bases between them. CDR3 sequence (DNA): TGTGCCAGCAGCGTAGGGTGGAGAGATAATTCACCCCTCCACTTT. This sequence encodes CASSVGWRDNSPLHF.

This clone has a handful of counts. The chain is built from TRBV3-1 (or the pseudogene TRBV3-2) and TRBJ1-1; maybe TRBD1 (6 bases). V lost 1 base and J 6 bases, leaving 12 bases between the germline ends. This CDR3 comprises 14 residues. Per germline, CDR1 LGHDT and CDR2 YNNKEL (reference sequence). CDR3 nucleotide sequence: TGTGCCAGCAGCCAAGCCGCTGGGGGCGCTGAAGCTTTCTTT. Translated, it gives CASSQAAGGAEAFF.

The chain is built from TRBV7-6 and TRBJ1-1; the match to TRBD1 covers 7 bases. Germline lookup yields CDR1 SGHVS and CDR2 FNYEAQ. V was pared by 1 base and J by 6 bases, with 5 bases of the junction left unmatched. The length of the CDR3 is 14 residues. The CDR3 loop is CASSLGTGASEAFF. The CDR3 DNA is TGTGCCAGCAGCTTAGGTACAGGGGCCTCTGAAGCTTTCTTT.

This chain uses TRBV30 with TRBJ1-4; 7 bases match TRBD1. The V and J ends lost 3 bases and 8 bases, in that order; junction bases with no gene match: 9. CDR1 GTSNPN and CDR2 SVGIG come from the germline V gene (reference sequence). The CDR3 covers 14 residues. The DNA for the CDR3 is TGTGCCTGGAGAGAACCGGGACAGACGGAAAAACTGTTTTTT. This codes for CAWREPGQTEKLFF.

This clone was seen once. DNA of the CDR3: TGTGCCAGCAGCGCAACGGGGGGACAAAGCCGTGAAAAACTGTTTTTT. This codes for CASSATGGQSREKLFF. V and J are TRBV9 and TRBJ1-4; the D gene is possibly TRBD1 (6 bases). CDR1 is SGDLS, CDR2 YYNGEE, per germline. The length of the CDR3 is 16 residues. Trimming removed 3 bases from V and 7 bases from J, with 19 bases in between.

The chain is built from TRBV6-5 and TRBJ1-3, with a weak D call TRBD1 (5 bases). CDR1 is MNHEY, CDR2 SVGAGI, per germline. This CDR3 region has 13 residues. Trimming shortened V by 7 bases and J by 1 base, and 8 bases separated the two germline ends. The CDR3 reads CASKRGSGNTIYF. The CDR3 DNA sequence: TGTGCCAGCAAAAGGGGATCTGGAAACACCATATATTTT.

The chain employs TRBV30 and TRBJ2-2; a weak D match, TRBD2 (5 bases). The V end was cut by 5 bases, the J end by 4 bases, with 5 bases between. This CDR3 region has 11 residues. Germline-derived CDR1 and CDR2 are GTSNPN and SVGIG (reference sequence). Written as DNA, the CDR3 is TGTGCCTGGGGACTCACCGGGGAGCTGTTTTTT. Amino acid sequence: CAWGLTGELFF.

This clone was found a few times. The V gene is TRBV7-9, the J gene TRBJ2-1, with 8 bases aligning to TRBD1. J gave up 5 bases and V 5 bases, and 11 bases lay outside the gene matches. Germline V CDR1 and CDR2: SEHNR, FQNEAQ (reference sequence). The CDR3 spans 16 residues. The CDR3 here is CASSHRDRKLDNEQFF. CDR3 DNA sequence: TGTGCCAGCAGCCACCGGGACAGGAAATTAGACAATGAGCAGTTCTTC.

The chain recombines TRBV23-1 with TRBJ2-3, with 7 bases matching TRBD1. TRBV23-1 is flagged as an ORF with uncertain function. V dropped 7 bases and J dropped 2; count of bases not matched to a gene: 9. CDR3 length equals 15 residues. CDR3 protein: CASKGTVALTDTQYF. The DNA for the CDR3 is TGCGCCAGCAAAGGGACAGTGGCACTCACAGATACGCAGTATTTT.